Shown below are 9 T cell receptor beta chains from a single sample sequenced in a study of blood T cell repertoires in COVID-19. The repertoire was sequenced with immunoSEQ multiplex PCR; TCRdb's copy has only in-frame clones and lacks some. The sample has thousands of clones, 86% seen once; the top ten hold approximately 7.6%. The sample taken for sequencing was peripheral blood. The receptors stem from a human donor with active COVID-19. The donor label of this sample is uncertain.

V gene TRBV6-1 combines with J gene TRBJ1-2; possibly TRBD1 for D (6 bases). Germline assignment: CDR1 MNHNS and CDR2 SASEGT. The CDR3 runs to 14 residues. Trimming removed 1 base from V and 0 bases from J, with 6 bases in between. The CDR3 DNA follows: TGTGCCAGCAGTGAAGGGACAGCTAACTATGGCTACACCTTC. This sequence encodes CASSEGTANYGYTF.

The rearrangement links TRBV7-3 to TRBJ2-1, with TRBD2 identical over 9 bases. CDR3 size: 16 residues. Germline V lookup: CDR1 SGHTA, CDR2 FQGTGA. V gave up 2 bases and J gave up 3 bases; unmatched junction bases: 5. In DNA, the CDR3 is TGTGCCAGCAGCTTAGTGCATAGCGGGAGCTACAATGAGCAGTTCTTC. Its translation is CASSLVHSGSYNEQFF.

The chain is built from TRBV5-4 and TRBJ2-2; 14 positions agree with TRBD2. The V and J ends lost 4 bases and 6 bases, in that order; junction bases with no gene match: 8. CDR3 length: 17 residues. The V gene's germline CDR1 is SGHNT and CDR2 YYREEE (reference sequence). The DNA for the CDR3 is TGTGCCAGCAGCCAGGGACTAGCGGGAGATTTATCCGGGGAGCTGTTTTTT. Translation gives CASSQGLAGDLSGELFF.

The rearrangement uses TRBV5-1 and TRBJ2-3, with D perhaps matching TRBD1 (5 bases). Per germline, CDR1 SGHRS and CDR2 YFSETQ. V lost 2 bases and J 4 bases, leaving 11 bases between the germline ends. This CDR3 contains 14 residues. CDR3 sequence (DNA): TGCGCCAGCAGCTTCGGCAGGGTGCCAGATACGCAGTATTTT. Amino acids: CASSFGRVPDTQYF.

V usage is TRBV9 and J usage is TRBJ2-2; D perhaps matches TRBD2 (6 bases). V was trimmed by 0 bases and J by 2 bases, leaving 11 bases between them. Germline V gene sequence: CDR1 SGDLS, CDR2 YYNGEE. This CDR3 region has 16 residues. CDR3 in DNA: TGTGCCAGCAGCGTAGCTGGGGGGATTAACACCGGGGAGCTGTTTTTT. Protein product: CASSVAGGINTGELFF.

The V and J genes are TRBV28 and TRBJ2-7; D remains ambiguous. Deletions cut 5 bases from V and 2 bases from J, with 4 bases between. Looked up from germline, CDR1 is MDHEN and CDR2 is SYDVKM. The CDR3 loop spans 11 amino acids. The CDR3 nucleotides are TGTGCCAGCAGTCTTACCTACGAGCAGTACTTC. The encoded protein is CASSLTYEQYF. Full variable domain (remainder filled in from reference TRBV28 and TRBJ2-7): DVKVTQSSRYLVKRTGEKVFLECVQDMDHENMFWYRQDPGLGLRLIYFSYDVKMKEKGDIPEGYSVSREKKERFSLILESASTNQTSMYLCASSLTYEQYFGPGTRLTVT.

The gene calls are TRBV21-1 and TRBJ1-6; TRBD1 is the table's D call, not checked against the DNA. TRBV21-1 is annotated as a pseudogene. This CDR3 is built from 13 residues. CDR3 DNA: TGTGCCAGCAGCAAAGGCAGGGGGGAACCCCTCCACTTT. This encodes CASSKGRGEPLHF.

V usage is TRBV5-4 and J usage is TRBJ2-7, with D perhaps TRBD1 (5 bases). Germline V gives CDR1 SGHNT, CDR2 YYREEE (reference sequence). CDR3 size: 14 residues. Trimming took 6 bases from V and 1 from J, leaving 14 bases between them. The CDR3 reads CASTPQGKSYEQYF. The CDR3 region has the DNA TGTGCCAGCACCCCCCAGGGTAAATCCTACGAGCAGTACTTC.

CDR3 coding DNA: TGTGCCAGCTCACAGAGCTCCTACGAGCAGTACGTC. It yields the protein CASSQSSYEQYV. The chain combines TRBV18 with TRBJ2-7; D ambiguous. Trimming left V 4 bases short and J 0 bases short, with 4 bases between. Germline V gene lookup returns CDR1 KGHSH and CDR2 LQKENI. This CDR3 comprises 12 residues.